What follows are 9 T cell receptor beta chains derived from one specimen sequenced in a study of T cell responses to AZD1222 COVID-19 vaccine. TCRdb's copy holds only in-frame clones and misses some; the assay was immunoSEQ multiplex PCR. The sample carries roughly 140,000 clones, about nine tenths recorded once. Sequencing used peripheral blood, obtained 28 days after the second AZD1222 dose. The source is an adult who received the AZD1222 COVID-19 vaccine.

The table lists this clone with a count of one. V usage is TRBV18 and J usage is TRBJ2-7; 9 bases agree with TRBD1. CDR1 and CDR2 (germline): KGHSH, LQKENI. Trimming took 3 bases from V and 6 from J; bases not matched to a gene: 3. This CDR3 region has 13 residues. The CDR3 DNA follows: TGTGCCAGCTCACCTGGGACAGGGAGCGAGCAGTACGTC. This sequence encodes CASSPGTGSEQYV.

The V call is TRBV19, the J call TRBJ1-1, with D uncertain. Trimming stripped 3 bases from V and 4 bases from J, with 9 bases between. The CDR3 contains 13 residues. Germline CDR1 LNHDA, CDR2 SQIVND (reference sequence). DNA of the CDR3: TGTGCCAGTAGTATGACACGGGGCACTGAAGCTTTCTTT. Translating it yields CASSMTRGTEAFF.

This chain joins TRBV7-3 and TRBJ1-1; no firm D call. V lost 5 bases to trimming and J lost 1 base, with 11 bases between them. The CDR3 is 14 amino acids. The germline gives CDR1 SGHTA, CDR2 FQGTGA. Here the CDR3 DNA reads TGTGCCAGCAGCGTCGGGAGGGAGAACACTGAAGCTTTCTTT. Translation gives CASSVGRENTEAFF.

The J gene is TRBJ1-2, the V gene TRBV14; weak D call: TRBD1 (5 bases). The V end lost 1 base, the J end lost 4 bases, and 13 bases lay between the germline ends. Germline values: CDR1 SGHDN, CDR2 FVKESK. The CDR3 loop spans 15 amino acids. The CDR3 DNA reads TGTGCCAGCAGCCAAGCGAGGGGAGGCGTCTATGGCTACACCTTC. Amino acids: CASSQARGGVYGYTF.

The CDR3 coding sequence is TGCGCCAGCAGCCTAAACCGGGACAGGGTAACCGGGGAGCTGTTTTTT. Protein: CASSLNRDRVTGELFF. V usage is TRBV5-1 and J usage is TRBJ2-2, with 9 bases identical to TRBD1. V lost 4 bases, J lost 5 bases, and 9 bases stayed unmatched. The CDR3 is made up of 16 amino acids. Looked up from germline, CDR1 is SGHRS and CDR2 is YFSETQ.

Concerning this clone: At the DNA level, this CDR3 is encoded by other sequences in the same sample as well. V gene TRBV6-5 combines with J gene TRBJ1-5; 8 positions agree with TRBD1. This CDR3 contains 14 residues. The V gene end was trimmed by 5 bases and the J gene end by 4 bases; junction bases not matched to a gene: 4. Germline CDR1 and CDR2: MNHEY and SVGAGI. The CDR3 protein is CASSPGQGNQPQHF. CDR3 DNA sequence: TGTGCCAGCAGTCCCGGACAGGGAAATCAGCCCCAGCATTTT.

The chain recombines TRBV3-1 (or the pseudogene TRBV3-2) with TRBJ2-2; D ambiguous. The CDR3 has 13 residues. Deletions cut 0 bases from V and 7 bases from J, with 6 bases between. Germline V gene data show CDR1 as LGHDT and CDR2 as YNNKEL (reference sequence). The CDR3 is CASSQDIGGELFF. CDR3 coding DNA: TGTGCCAGCAGCCAAGATATCGGCGGGGAGCTGTTTTTT.

The genes are TRBV21-1 and TRBJ2-7; TRBD1 is the table's D call, not checked against the DNA. TRBV21-1 is a known pseudogene. The CDR3 contains 14 residues. The CDR3 here is CASSNPGQPYEQYV. In DNA, the CDR3 is TGTGCCAGCAGTAATCCGGGACAGCCCTACGAGCAGTACGTC.

The sample holds one count of this clone. This rearrangement joins TRBV7-2 to TRBJ2-6; D might be TRBD2 (5 bases). This CDR3 has 16 residues. Between the trimmed V and J ends, which lost 5 bases and 0 bases, there was a span of 11 bases. From germline, CDR1 is SGHTA and CDR2 FQGNSA. The CDR3 spells CASSPRGTSGANVLTF. DNA for the CDR3: TGTGCCAGCAGCCCCCGGGGAACCTCTGGGGCCAACGTCCTGACTTTC.